The 5 T cell receptor beta chains below come from one sample, sequenced in a study of CD8 T cells in ankylosing spondylitis. TCRdb re-called the 5' RACE reads through MiXCR, storing one row per CDR3 protein. This sample has approximately 31,000 distinct CDR3 sequences, with less than 40% found just once. The sequenced sample was synovial fluid, either unsorted or a sorted T cell fraction (not recorded which). The receptors here all came from a male donor with ankylosing spondylitis.

The chain links TRBV7-9 to TRBJ1-1; no clear D gene. V was pared by 5 bases and J by 10 bases, with 17 bases between. This CDR3 contains 13 residues. The germline gives CDR1 SEHNR, CDR2 FQNEAQ (reference sequence). CDR3 in DNA: TGTGCCAGCAGCCTGCCTGAGGGAACGGGAGCTTTCTTT. Residues: CASSLPEGTGAFF.

This clonotype was observed at least ten times. This chain connects TRBV30 to TRBJ2-2; D call uncertain. The CDR3 is 14 amino acids. The V end was cut by 2 bases, the J end by 0 bases, with 7 bases between. Germline V gene data show CDR1 as GTSNPN and CDR2 as SVGIG (reference sequence). The DNA of the CDR3 is TGTGCCTGGAGTCTAACTTCGAACACCGGGGAGCTGTTTTTT. It yields the protein CAWSLTSNTGELFF. Supplemented by reference TRBV30 and TRBJ2-2, the full variable domain reads SQTIHQWPATLVQPVGSPLSLECTVEGTSNPNLYWYRQAAGRGLQLLFYSVGIGQISSEVPQNLSASRPQDRQFILSSKKLLLSDSGFYLCAWSLTSNTGELFFGEGSRLTVL.

This chain connects TRBV11-2 to TRBJ1-1; D is uncertain. Per germline, CDR1 SGHAT and CDR2 FQNNGV. Between the trimmed V and J ends, which lost 1 base and 3 bases, there was a span of 6 bases. This CDR3 comprises 13 residues. The CDR3 here is CASSLVTYTEAFF. The DNA for the CDR3 is TGTGCCAGCAGCTTAGTGACTTACACTGAAGCTTTCTTT.

The rearrangement joins TRBV11-3 to TRBJ2-7; D gene unclear. The CDR3 has 13 amino acids. V was shortened by 4 bases and J by 7 bases, with 14 bases between the two germline ends. Per germline, CDR1 SGHNT and CDR2 YENEEA. CDR3 bases: TGTGCCAGCAGCTCGGCGGAGTGGTTGGAGCAGTACGTC. This sequence encodes CASSSAEWLEQYV.

This chain links TRBV4-2 with TRBJ1-6, with unresolved D. Germline lookup yields CDR1 LGHNA and CDR2 YNFKEQ. The CDR3 totals 18 residues. V lost 0 bases to trimming and J lost 0 bases, with 12 bases between them. The CDR3 bases are TGTGCCAGCAGCCAAGAAAGGGCCAGGAGCTCCTATAATTCACCCCTCCACTTT. Translation: CASSQERARSSYNSPLHF.